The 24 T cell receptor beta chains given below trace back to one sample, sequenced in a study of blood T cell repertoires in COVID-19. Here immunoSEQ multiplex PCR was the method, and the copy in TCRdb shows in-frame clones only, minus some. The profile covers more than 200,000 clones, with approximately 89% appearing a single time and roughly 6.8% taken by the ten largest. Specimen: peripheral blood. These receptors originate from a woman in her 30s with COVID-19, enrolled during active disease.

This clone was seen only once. The CDR3 sequence is CAWSVLLAGEGEQFF. For the CDR3, the DNA is TGTGCCTGGAGTGTACTACTAGCGGGAGAAGGTGAGCAGTTCTTC. The chain joins TRBV30 to TRBJ2-1; the match to TRBD2 covers 11 bases. Unmatched junction bases numbered 7, after V lost 0 bases and J lost 9 bases. Germline V gives CDR1 GTSNPN, CDR2 SVGIG (reference sequence). This CDR3 has 15 amino acids. Full variable domain (remainder filled in from reference TRBV30 and TRBJ2-1): SQTIHQWPATLVQPVGSPLSLECTVEGTSNPNLYWYRQAAGRGLQLLFYSVGIGQISSEVPQNLSASRPQDRQFILSSKKLLLSDSGFYLCAWSVLLAGEGEQFFGPGTRLTVL.

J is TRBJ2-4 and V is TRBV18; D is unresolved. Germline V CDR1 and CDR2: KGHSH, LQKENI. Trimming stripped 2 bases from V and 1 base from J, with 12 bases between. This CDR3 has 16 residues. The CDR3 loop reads CASSPWQVTAKNIQYF. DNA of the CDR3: TGTGCCAGCTCACCATGGCAGGTAACGGCCAAAAACATTCAGTACTTC.

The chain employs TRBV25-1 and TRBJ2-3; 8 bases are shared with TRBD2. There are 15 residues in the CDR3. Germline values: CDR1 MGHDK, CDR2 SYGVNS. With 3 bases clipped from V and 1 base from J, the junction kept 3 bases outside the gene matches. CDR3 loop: CASSELTSGTDTQYF. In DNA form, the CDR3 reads TGTGCCAGCAGTGAGCTGACTAGCGGCACAGATACGCAGTATTTT.

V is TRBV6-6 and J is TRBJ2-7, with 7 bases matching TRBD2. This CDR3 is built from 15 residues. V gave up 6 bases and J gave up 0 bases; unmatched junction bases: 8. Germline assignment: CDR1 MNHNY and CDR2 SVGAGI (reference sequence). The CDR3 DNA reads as TGTGCCAGCAGGGACGGGACTACCAACTCCTACGAGCAGTACGTC. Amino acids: CASRDGTTNSYEQYV.

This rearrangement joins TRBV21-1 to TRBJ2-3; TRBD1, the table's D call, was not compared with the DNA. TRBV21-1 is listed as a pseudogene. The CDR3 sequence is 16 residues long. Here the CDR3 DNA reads TGTGCCACCCCGAAAACCGGGACAGAATTTTTGGATACGCAGTATTTT. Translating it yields CATPKTGTEFLDTQYF.

The CDR3 bases are TGTGCCAGCAGTCCCTCGGTGTCTGTCTACGAGCAGTACTTC. This codes for CASSPSVSVYEQYF. The chain couples TRBV27 to TRBJ2-7; D is uncertain. The CDR3 sequence is 14 residues long. CDR1 and CDR2 (germline): MNHEY, SMNVEV (reference sequence). Trimming shortened V by 5 bases and J by 3 bases, and 14 bases separated the two germline ends.

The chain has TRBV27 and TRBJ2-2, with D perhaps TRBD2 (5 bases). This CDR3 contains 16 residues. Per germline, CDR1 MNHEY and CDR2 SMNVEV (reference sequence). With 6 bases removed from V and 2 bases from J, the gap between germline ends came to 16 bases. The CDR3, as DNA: TGTGCCAGCAGCCTTGAGGGCCACAGAAACACCGGGGAGCTGTTTTTT. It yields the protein CASSLEGHRNTGELFF.

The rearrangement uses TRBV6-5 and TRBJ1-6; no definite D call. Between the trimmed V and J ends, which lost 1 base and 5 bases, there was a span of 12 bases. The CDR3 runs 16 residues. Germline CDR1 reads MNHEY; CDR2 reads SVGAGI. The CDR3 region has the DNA TGTGCCAGCAGTTACTTTGTCGGGAGGGATAATTCACCCCTCCACTTT. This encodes CASSYFVGRDNSPLHF.

The CDR3 loop is CASSVGQGDHGYTF. CDR3 DNA: TGTGCCAGCAGTGTGGGACAGGGGGATCATGGCTACACCTTC. The chain employs TRBV6-4 and TRBJ1-2; 11 bases line up with TRBD1. Germline V lookup: CDR1 MRHNA, CDR2 SNTAGT. The CDR3 totals 14 residues. Trimming removed 4 bases from V and 6 bases from J; junction bases left unmatched: 4.

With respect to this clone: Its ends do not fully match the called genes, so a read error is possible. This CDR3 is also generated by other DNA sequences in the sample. CDR3 protein: CASSLLGVKHYNSPLHF. Written as DNA, the CDR3 is TGTGCCAGCAGCTTATTAGGAGTCAAACATTATAATTCACCCCTCCATTTT. V usage is TRBV11-2 and J usage is TRBJ1-6; D gene uncertain. Germline CDR1 reads SGHAT; CDR2 reads FQNNGV. CDR3 size: 17 residues.

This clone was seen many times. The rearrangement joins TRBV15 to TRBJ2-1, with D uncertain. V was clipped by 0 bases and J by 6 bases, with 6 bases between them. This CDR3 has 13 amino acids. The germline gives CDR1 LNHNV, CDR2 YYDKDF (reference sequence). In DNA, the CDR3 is TGTGCCACCAGCAGAGAAACGGGCAATGAGCAGTTCTTC. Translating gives CATSRETGNEQFF.

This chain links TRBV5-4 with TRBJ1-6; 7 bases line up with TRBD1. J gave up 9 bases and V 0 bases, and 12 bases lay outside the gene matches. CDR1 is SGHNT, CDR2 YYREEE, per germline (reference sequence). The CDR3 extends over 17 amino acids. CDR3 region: CASSLAGGAGGFSPLHF. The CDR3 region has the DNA TGTGCCAGCAGCTTGGCCGGTGGGGCAGGGGGTTTTTCACCCCTCCACTTT.

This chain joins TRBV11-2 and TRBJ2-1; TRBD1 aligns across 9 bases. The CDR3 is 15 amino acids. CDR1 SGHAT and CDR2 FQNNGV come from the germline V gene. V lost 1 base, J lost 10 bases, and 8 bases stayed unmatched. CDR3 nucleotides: TGTGCCAGCAGCTTAGTGGGACAGGGATCGGAGGAGCAGTTCTTC. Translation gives CASSLVGQGSEEQFF.

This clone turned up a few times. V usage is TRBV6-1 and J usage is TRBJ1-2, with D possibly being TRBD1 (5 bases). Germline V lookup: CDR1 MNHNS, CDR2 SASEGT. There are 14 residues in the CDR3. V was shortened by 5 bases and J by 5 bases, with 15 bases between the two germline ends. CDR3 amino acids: CASSPPEGAYGYTF. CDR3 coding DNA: TGTGCCAGCAGTCCACCGGAAGGGGCGTATGGCTACACCTTC.

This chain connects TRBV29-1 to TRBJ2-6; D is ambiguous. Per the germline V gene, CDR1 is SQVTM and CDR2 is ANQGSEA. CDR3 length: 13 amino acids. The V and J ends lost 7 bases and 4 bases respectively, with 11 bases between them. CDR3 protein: CSALGGGANVLTF. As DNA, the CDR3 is TGCAGCGCTCTCGGCGGCGGGGCCAACGTCCTGACTTTC.

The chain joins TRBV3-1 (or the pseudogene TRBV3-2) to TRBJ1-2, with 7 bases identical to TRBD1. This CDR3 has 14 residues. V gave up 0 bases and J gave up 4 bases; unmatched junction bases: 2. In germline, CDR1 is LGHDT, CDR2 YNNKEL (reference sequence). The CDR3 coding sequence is TGTGCCAGCAGCCAAGATCAGGGGGGCTATGGCTACACCTTC. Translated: CASSQDQGGYGYTF.

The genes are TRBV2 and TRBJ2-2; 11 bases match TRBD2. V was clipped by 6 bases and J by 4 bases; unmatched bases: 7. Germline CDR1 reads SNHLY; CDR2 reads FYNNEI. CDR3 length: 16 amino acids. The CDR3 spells CASSLAGTSGTGELFF. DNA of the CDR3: TGTGCCAGCAGCCTTGCCGGGACTAGCGGCACCGGGGAGCTGTTTTTT.

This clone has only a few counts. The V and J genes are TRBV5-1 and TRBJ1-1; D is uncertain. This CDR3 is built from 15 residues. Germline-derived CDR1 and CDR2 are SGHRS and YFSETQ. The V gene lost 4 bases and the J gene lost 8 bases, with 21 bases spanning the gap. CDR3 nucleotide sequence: TGCGCCAGCAGCCGCGATGGGCAGCTGGCTGACGAAGCTTTCTTT. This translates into CASSRDGQLADEAFF.

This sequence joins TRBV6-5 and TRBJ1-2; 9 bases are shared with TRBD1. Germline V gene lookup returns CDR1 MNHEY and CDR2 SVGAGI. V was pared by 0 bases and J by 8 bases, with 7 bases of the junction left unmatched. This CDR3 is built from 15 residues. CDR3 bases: TGTGCCAGCAGTTACTCGACAGGGGGTAGGGACGGCTACACCTTC. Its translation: CASSYSTGGRDGYTF.

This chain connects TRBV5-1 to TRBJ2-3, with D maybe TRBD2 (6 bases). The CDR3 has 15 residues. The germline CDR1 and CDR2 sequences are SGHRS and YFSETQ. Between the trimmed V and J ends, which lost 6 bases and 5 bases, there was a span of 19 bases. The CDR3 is CASTSWRGDGDTQYF. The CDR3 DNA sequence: TGCGCCAGCACCTCGTGGAGGGGCGATGGAGATACGCAGTATTTT.

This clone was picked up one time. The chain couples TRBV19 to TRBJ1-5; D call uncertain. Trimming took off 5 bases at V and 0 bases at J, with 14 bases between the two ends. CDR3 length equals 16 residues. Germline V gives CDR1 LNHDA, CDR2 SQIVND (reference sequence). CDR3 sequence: CASSAAVKYSNQPQHF. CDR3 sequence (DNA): TGTGCCAGTAGTGCGGCGGTCAAATATAGCAATCAGCCCCAGCATTTT.

The CDR3, as DNA: TGTGCCAGCCAGGGAGGGGTCTACAATGAGCAGTTCTTC. Residues: CASQGGVYNEQFF. The rearrangement joins TRBV2 to TRBJ2-1; TRBD2 aligns across 7 bases. This CDR3 is 13 amino acids long. Germline assignment: CDR1 SNHLY and CDR2 FYNNEI. V was pared by 8 bases and J by 3 bases, with 4 bases of the junction left unmatched.

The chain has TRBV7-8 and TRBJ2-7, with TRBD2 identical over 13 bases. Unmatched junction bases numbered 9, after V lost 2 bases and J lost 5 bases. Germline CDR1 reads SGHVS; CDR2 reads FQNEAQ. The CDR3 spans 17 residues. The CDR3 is CASSLRGLLAGGDEQYV. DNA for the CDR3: TGTGCCAGCAGCTTAAGGGGCCTACTAGCGGGAGGGGACGAGCAGTACGTC.

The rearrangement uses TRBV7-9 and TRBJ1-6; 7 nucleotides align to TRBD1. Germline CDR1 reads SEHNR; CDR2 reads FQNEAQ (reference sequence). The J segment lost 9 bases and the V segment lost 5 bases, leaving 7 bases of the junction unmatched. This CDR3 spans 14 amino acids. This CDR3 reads CASSMGQNLSPLHF. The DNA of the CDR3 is TGTGCCAGCAGCATGGGACAGAATCTTTCACCCCTCCACTTT.